This TCR beta chain was profiled in a study of shared clonotypes between healthy human individuals. Whole-study context: A couple of women and three men aged 18 to 49 made up the donors.

The V gene end was trimmed by 1 base and the J gene end by 3 bases; junction bases not matched to a gene: 6. The length of the CDR3 is 17 residues. Germline CDR1 SGHDT, CDR2 YYEEEE. The data were produced by immunoSEQ multiplex PCR, yet TCRdb's version contains in-frame clones alone and is incomplete. The table shows some 580,000 clones, with 97% occurring only once. This clone appeared once. The specimen was naive CD4+ T cells sorted from blood. Subset defined: CD45RA+ positively selected. This receptor was taken from a woman aged 25-40 years in good health. The chain links TRBV5-6 to TRBJ2-3; 12 nucleotides line up with TRBD2. The CDR3 coding sequence is TGTGCCAGCAGCTTGTCACTAGCGGGAGGAAGGACAGATACGCAGTATTTT. Its protein product is CASSLSLAGGRTDTQYF.